A selection of T cell receptor delta chains follows, all from one sample in a study of gamma-delta chains in newborns, infants, children. TCRdb re-called the reads using CATT. The data contain around 11,000 delta-chain clones, 8.5% to 9% of them seen just once; the ten biggest clones take up 3.5% to 4%. Source material: blood. The receptor source for this set is a child who was a newborn, infant or young child, either healthy, febrile or measles-vaccinated (not recorded which). The CDR3 runs from the conserved cysteine through the conserved F or W. D genes are given only for firm matches.

V	D	J	CDR3
TRDV2	TRDD3	TRDJ1	CACDTVAGGPIPLDKLIF
TRDV2	.	TRDJ3	CACDTTGETWDTRQMFF
TRDV2	TRDD3	TRDJ1	CACDSLGASPDKLIF
TRDV2	.	TRDJ1	CACDALGITGKLIF
TRDV2	.	TRDJ1	CACDPLEGLADKLIF
TRDV2	TRDD3	TRDJ3	CACVPVLGSSWDTRQMFF
TRDV2	TRDD3	TRDJ2	CASDTLLHIGGSAQLFF
TRDV1	TRDD3	TRDJ1	CALGELGPFLGDDKLIF
TRDV2	.	TRDJ3	CACDTGYGAGSSWDTRQMFF
TRDV2	.	TRDJ1	CACDTLGGTDKLIF
TRDV2	TRDD3	TRDJ1	CACDRLGDTGDKLIF
TRDV2	.	TRDJ1	CACDPFPTAGGPPPKLIF
TRDV2	TRDD3	TRDJ3	CAGDPGDTRSWDTRQMFF
TRDV2	TRDD3	TRDJ1	CACDPLTGGYEKLDKLIF
TRDV2	TRDD3	TRDJ3	CACDTVKGGYRGTSWDTRQMFF
TRDV2	TRDD3	TRDJ1	CACDPLKSGGYSDTDKLIF
TRDV2	TRDD3	TRDJ1	CACDTLGDTSDKLIF
TRDV1	.	TRDJ1	CALGERGKTDKLIF
TRDV2	TRDD3	TRDJ1	CACDPLLGESLEDTDKLIF
TRDV2	.	TRDJ1	CACDTVGGPFDKLIF
TRDV2	TRDD3	TRDJ1	CACDKLGVSDKLIF
TRDV2	.	TRDJ1	CACDIVGPTDKLIF
TRDV2	TRDD3	TRDJ1	CACEGLSVGGGYASDKLIF
TRDV2	TRDD3	TRDJ3	CACDTGWGDTASWDTRQMFF
TRDV2	TRDD3	TRDJ1	CACLLLGANTDKLIF
TRDV2	.	TRDJ1	CACDAIPGSRYTDKLIF
TRDV1	TRDD3	TRDJ1	CALGEPAWPPGGLTDKLIF
TRDV2	TRDD3	TRDJ1	CACVAVGDTNSTDKLIF
TRDV2	TRDD3	TRDJ1	CACDTLGTGGYAGDKLIF
TRDV2	TRDD3	TRDJ3	CACDTEWGNSWDTRQMFF
TRDV2	.	TRDJ1	CACDSLSYTDKLIF
TRDV2	TRDD3	TRDJ3	CACGYRGMSSWDTRQMFF
TRDV2	TRDD3	TRDJ3	CACDATGGYSSWDTRQMFF
TRDV2	TRDD3	TRDJ3	CACDSILGDPSSWDTRQMFF
TRDV2	TRDD3	TRDJ1	CACGTVGRSGGYTDKLIF
TRDV2	TRDD3	TRDJ1	CACDLLGVSDTDKLIF
TRDV2	TRDD3	TRDJ3	CACDTGWGIRDRDWDTRQMFF
TRDV2	.	TRDJ1	CACDTVYMGDTDKLIF
TRDV2	TRDD3	TRDJ1	CACEGLGDKYTDKLIF
TRDV2	.	TRDJ1	CACDALLADKLIF
TRDV2	TRDD3	TRDJ1	CACDGLLGPGYTDKLIF
TRDV2	TRDD3	TRDJ1	CACDTIVLGDRKELIF
TRAV29/DV5	.	TRDJ1	CAASGLGSLYTDKLIF